This TCR beta chain stems from a study of Ad26.COV2.S vaccination and SARS-CoV-2 variants. Whole-study results and caveats: The analyses of TCR breadth and depth may have understated the size of total T cell responses. For non-spike TCRs, breadth in vaccine recipients resembled that in placebo recipients.

Notes on this clone: What it recognizes is unknown.

Germline V gene data show CDR1 as LNHDA and CDR2 as SQIVND (reference sequence). The CDR3 totals 12 residues. Deletions cut 7 bases from V and 6 bases from J, with 10 bases between. TCRdb keeps only in-frame clones here, not all; method: immunoSEQ multiplex PCR. The sample gives approximately 350,000 clones, 83% of which show up once; about 7.1% is in the top ten. Treatment given: some 19 received Ad26.COV2.S at low or high dose, single or two shots; about five received placebo; per-sample allocation not given. Each sample was drawn 63 days after the first injection (of vaccine or placebo). The donor was a Boston adult aged 18-55 years. Vaccination employed an Ad26 vector expressing the Wuhan-strain SARS-CoV-2 spike.

The origin of this receptor is a person between 18 and 60 years old who received the Ad26.COV2.S COVID-19 vaccine or a placebo. This specimen was peripheral blood, taken in a trial of Ad26.COV2.S vaccine versus placebo. The chain employs TRBV19 and TRBJ1-5; no clear D gene. CDR3 sequence reads: CASILEGQPQHF. The CDR3, as DNA: TGTGCCAGTATACTGGAGGGTCAGCCCCAGCATTTT.